The source of this T cell receptor beta chain is a study of blood T cell repertoires in COVID-19. Study as a whole: The United States, Italy and Spain supplied acute and convalescent COVID-19 samples. PBMCs, B-cell-depleted T cells, or T cells were the source of the cDNA or gDNA that made up the material.

As originally analysed: Reference gene primers were amplified, and this amplification served to estimate nucleated cell counts. Method: immunoSEQ multiplex PCR; TCRdb's copy keeps in-frame clones and lacks some. V, J and clone size derive from that table, while D and trimming were established from the DNA sequence. The table includes under 95,000 clones, approximately 89% detected once. The CDR3 is 15 amino acids. From germline, CDR1 is SGHAT and CDR2 FQNNGV. V shed 5 bases, J shed 6 bases, and the junction held 5 bases outside the gene matches. This TCR was sampled from a human donor with acute or convalescent COVID-19. The donor label of this sample is uncertain. The V gene is TRBV11-2, the J gene TRBJ2-3; 13 bases agree with TRBD2. What was sequenced was peripheral blood. The CDR3 sequence: CASSKGTSGADTQYF. Written as DNA, the CDR3 is TGTGCCAGCAGCAAGGGGACTAGCGGGGCCGATACGCAGTATTTT.